This T cell receptor (beta chain) was identified during a study of blood T cell repertoires in COVID-19. The method was immunoSEQ multiplex PCR; TCRdb's version includes in-frame clones alone and lacks a portion of them. Here the sample spans under 200,000 clones, 76% being singletons. The sequence derives from a woman aged 80 or over with acute or convalescent COVID-19. Material for sequencing was peripheral blood.

The CDR3: CASSYSSGSKNIQYF. CDR3 bases: TGTGCCAGCAGTTACTCATCGGGGTCCAAAAACATTCAGTACTTC. The V and J genes are TRBV6-2 or TRBV6-3 and TRBJ2-4, with D maybe TRBD2 (5 bases). With 0 bases removed from V and 2 bases from J, the gap between germline ends came to 8 bases. The length of the CDR3 is 15 residues. From germline, CDR1 is MNHEY and CDR2 SVGEGT.